What follows describes a single TCR beta chain. Under the authors' procedure: Estimation of nucleated cell counts relied on the amplification of reference gene primers. Assay used: immunoSEQ multiplex PCR; TCRdb lists only in-frame clones, some missing. V and J calls and clone size follow that table, whereas D and trimming were derived from the DNA. Altogether roughly 200,000 clones are present, 85% to 90% being singletons, with the ten largest covering 6.5% to 9%. This sample is part of a study of blood T cell repertoires in COVID-19. Study context: Samples of COVID-19 (acute and convalescent) were obtained from the United States, Italy and Spain. Sample material is recorded as cDNA or gDNA derived from T cells, B-cell-depleted T cells, or PBMCs.

The sample was peripheral blood. The source of this sequence is a woman aged 60-75 years with acute or convalescent COVID-19.

The CDR3 DNA is TGTGCCAGCCGGGACAGGGTCACTGAAGCTTTCTTT. It codes for CASRDRVTEAFF. This chain joins TRBV28 and TRBJ1-1, with TRBD1 matching 9 bases. There are 12 residues in the CDR3. Germline V gene data show CDR1 as MDHEN and CDR2 as SYDVKM. The ends lost 8 bases at V and 4 bases at J; junction bases unmatched: 2. Based on the CDR3 plus reference TRBV28 and TRBJ1-1, the full variable domain is DVKVTQSSRYLVKRTGEKVFLECVQDMDHENMFWYRQDPGLGLRLIYFSYDVKMKEKGDIPEGYSVSREKKERFSLILESASTNQTSMYLCASRDRVTEAFFGQGTRLTVV.